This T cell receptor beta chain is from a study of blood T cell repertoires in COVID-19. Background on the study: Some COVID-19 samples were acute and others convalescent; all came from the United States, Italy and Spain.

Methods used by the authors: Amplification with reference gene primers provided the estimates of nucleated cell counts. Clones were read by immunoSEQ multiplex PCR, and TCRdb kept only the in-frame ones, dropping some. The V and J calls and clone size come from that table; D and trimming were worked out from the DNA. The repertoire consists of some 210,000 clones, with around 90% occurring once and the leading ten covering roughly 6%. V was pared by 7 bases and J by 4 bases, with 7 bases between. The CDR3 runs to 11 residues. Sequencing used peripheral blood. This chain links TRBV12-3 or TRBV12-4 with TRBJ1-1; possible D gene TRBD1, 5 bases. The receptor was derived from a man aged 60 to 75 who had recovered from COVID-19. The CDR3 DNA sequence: TGTGCCAGCACCGGGGGCACTGAAGCTTTCTTT. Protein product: CASTGGTEAFF.